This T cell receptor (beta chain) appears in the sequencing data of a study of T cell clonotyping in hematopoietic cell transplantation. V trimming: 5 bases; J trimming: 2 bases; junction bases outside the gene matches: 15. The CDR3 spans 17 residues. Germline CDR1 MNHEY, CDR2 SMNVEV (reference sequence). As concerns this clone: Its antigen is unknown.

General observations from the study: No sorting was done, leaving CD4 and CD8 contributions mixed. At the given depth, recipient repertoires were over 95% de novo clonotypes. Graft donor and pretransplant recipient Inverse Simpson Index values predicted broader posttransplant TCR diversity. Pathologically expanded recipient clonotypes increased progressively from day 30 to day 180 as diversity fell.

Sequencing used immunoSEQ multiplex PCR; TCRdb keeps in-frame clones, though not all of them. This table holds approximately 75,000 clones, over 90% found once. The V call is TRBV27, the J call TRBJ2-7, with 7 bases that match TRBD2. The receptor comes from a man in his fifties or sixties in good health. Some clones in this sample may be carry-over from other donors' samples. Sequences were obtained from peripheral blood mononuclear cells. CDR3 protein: CASSPWPQRDSTYEQYF. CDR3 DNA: TGTGCCAGCAGTCCCTGGCCACAGCGGGATTCGACCTACGAGCAGTACTTC.